Below, 30 T cell receptor beta chains from the same sample are listed, as sequenced in a study of cytomegalovirus exposure and HLA in healthy donors. 60 Vbeta and 13 Jbeta primers were used in PCR. The data were produced by immunoSEQ multiplex PCR, yet TCRdb's version contains in-frame clones alone and is incomplete. The sample shows over 250,000 clones, roughly 90% of them seen only once. The sequenced sample consisted of PBMCs. The receptors shown here come from a man aged 40-55 years in good health and CMV-seropositive.

In this sample, this clone turned up a few times. The rearrangement uses TRBV2 and TRBJ2-6; 11 bases agree with TRBD2. This CDR3 contains 17 residues. The V and J ends lost 8 bases and 0 bases, in that order; junction bases with no gene match: 6. From germline, CDR1 is SNHLY and CDR2 FYNNEI. CDR3 nucleotides: TGTGCCAGCTCACAACTAGCGGGGGACTCTGGGGCCAACGTCCTGACTTTC. This sequence encodes CASSQLAGDSGANVLTF.

The chain couples TRBV27 to TRBJ2-7, with D possibly matching TRBD1 (5 bases). CDR1 MNHEY and CDR2 SMNVEV come from the germline V gene (reference sequence). Between the trimmed V and J ends, which lost 5 bases and 2 bases, there was a span of 10 bases. The CDR3 runs to 13 residues. This chain's CDR3 is CASSPTVTYEQYF. The CDR3 DNA is TGTGCCAGCAGTCCGACAGTTACCTACGAGCAGTACTTC.

This rearrangement joins TRBV19 to TRBJ1-5; D is unresolved. The CDR3 has 14 residues. Trimming cost V 8 bases and J 2 bases, with 13 bases left between them. Germline assignment: CDR1 LNHDA and CDR2 SQIVND (reference sequence). CDR3 coding DNA: TGTGCCAGTCGCACTCGTCAGGGCAATCAGCCCCAGCATTTT. Its translation: CASRTRQGNQPQHF.

In regard to this clone: This sequence may be a read error, since a much larger clone differs from it by one base. This sequence joins TRBV5-5 and TRBJ1-1; TRBD1 might be the D (5 bases). Looked up from germline, CDR1 is SGHKS and CDR2 is YYEKEE (reference sequence). The CDR3 is 13 residues long. Trimming cost V 2 bases and J 1 base, with 6 bases left between them. The CDR3 region is CASSFQGNTEAFF. In nucleotides, the CDR3 is TGTGCCAGCAGCTTCCAGGGGAACACTGAAGCTTTCTTT.

The gene calls are TRBV7-9 and TRBJ1-1; D unclear. CDR3 length: 13 amino acids. Looked up from germline, CDR1 is SEHNR and CDR2 is FQNEAQ (reference sequence). V was shortened by 2 bases and J by 7 bases, with 11 bases between the two germline ends. CDR3 DNA sequence: TGTGCCAGCAGCTTACGTGCAGCGGATGAAGCTTTCTTT. This encodes CASSLRAADEAFF.

The chain has TRBV19 and TRBJ2-1; 11 bases fit TRBD2. Trimming cost V 6 bases and J 1 base; bases outside gene matches: 2. Germline assignment: CDR1 LNHDA and CDR2 SQIVND (reference sequence). This CDR3 has 15 residues. CDR3: CASRGLAASYNEQFF. In DNA form, the CDR3 reads TGTGCCAGTAGGGGACTAGCGGCGTCCTACAATGAGCAGTTCTTC.

The V gene is TRBV28, the J gene TRBJ2-7; D might be TRBD1 (6 bases). V lost 5 bases and J 7 bases, leaving 15 bases between the germline ends. There are 13 residues in the CDR3. Germline V gene data show CDR1 as MDHEN and CDR2 as SYDVKM. This CDR3 is CASSGAGVEEQYF. The CDR3 bases are TGTGCCAGCAGTGGCGCAGGGGTGGAGGAGCAGTACTTC.

The V gene is TRBV5-5, the J gene TRBJ2-2; TRBD1 matches at 7 bases. V was clipped by 4 bases and J by 1 base; unmatched bases: 4. Per germline, CDR1 SGHKS and CDR2 YYEKEE (reference sequence). The CDR3 has 15 amino acids. The CDR3 sequence is CASSTGTENTGELFF. As DNA, the CDR3 is TGTGCCAGCAGCACCGGGACAGAGAACACCGGGGAGCTGTTTTTT.

The gene calls are TRBV27 and TRBJ2-2; 7 bases align to TRBD1. The CDR3 contains 14 residues. Germline trimming cut 7 bases from V and 2 bases from J; bases unmatched to any gene: 4. Germline-derived CDR1 and CDR2 are MNHEY and SMNVEV (reference sequence). CDR3 nucleotide sequence: TGTGCCAGCAAGGGACAGACCAACACCGGGGAGCTGTTTTTT. This sequence encodes CASKGQTNTGELFF.

Only a few counts were recorded for this clone. The gene calls are TRBV7-6 and TRBJ1-5, with TRBD1 as a possible D gene (5 bases). The V gene's germline CDR1 is SGHVS and CDR2 FNYEAQ. Trimming stripped 5 bases from V and 3 bases from J, with 11 bases between. The CDR3 consists of 14 residues. For the CDR3, the DNA is TGTGCCAGCAGCCTGGGGGGAACCAATCAGCCCCAGCATTTT. Protein: CASSLGGTNQPQHF.

This clone was counted only a few times. J is TRBJ2-7 and V is TRBV25-1; TRBD2 agrees at 12 bases. The ends lost 4 bases at V and 6 bases at J; junction bases unmatched: 13. CDR3 length: 17 residues. Germline-derived CDR1 and CDR2 are MGHDK and SYGVNS. CDR3 sequence: CASSVPTSGRVSGEQYF. CDR3 in DNA: TGTGCCAGCAGTGTCCCGACTAGCGGGAGAGTTAGCGGCGAGCAGTACTTC.

This sequence joins TRBV27 and TRBJ1-5; 8 bases are shared with TRBD1. The CDR3 has 16 residues. V gave up 6 bases and J gave up 2 bases; unmatched junction bases: 9. From germline, CDR1 is MNHEY and CDR2 SMNVEV (reference sequence). CDR3 sequence reads: CASRGIPGQGNQPQHF. Here the CDR3 DNA reads TGTGCCAGCAGGGGGATCCCGGGACAGGGCAATCAGCCCCAGCATTTT.

This clone appeared once. The chain couples TRBV29-1 to TRBJ2-6, with TRBD2 as a possible D gene (6 bases). This CDR3 comprises 14 residues. V was clipped by 2 bases and J by 3 bases, with 8 bases between them. The germline V gene has CDR1 SQVTM and CDR2 ANQGSEA. The CDR3 DNA follows: TGCAGCGTTGAAACCGGGAGTGGGGCCAACGTCCTGACTTTC. Amino acids: CSVETGSGANVLTF. The full variable domain, rest sourced from reference TRBV29-1 and TRBJ2-6, is SAVISQKPSRDICQRGTSLTIQCQVDSQVTMMFWYRQQPGQSLTLIATANQGSEATYESGFVIDKFPISRPNLTFSTLTVSNMSPEDSSIYLCSVETGSGANVLTFGAGSRLTVL.

The chain uses TRBV23-1 and TRBJ1-3; 7 bases agree with TRBD1. TRBV23-1 is treated as an ORF (open reading frame) with a function not yet certain. Germline trimming cut 3 bases from V and 4 bases from J; bases unmatched to any gene: 9. CDR3 length equals 16 residues. The CDR3 DNA follows: TGCGCCAGCAGTCATCGAAAGACAGGGCGCGGAAACACCATATATTTT. As protein: CASSHRKTGRGNTIYF.

The chain has TRBV5-1 and TRBJ2-5; a weak D match, TRBD2 (5 bases). The CDR3 spans 12 residues. Per the germline V gene, CDR1 is SGHRS and CDR2 is YFSETQ. Trimming took 4 bases from V and 2 from J, leaving 6 bases between them. DNA for the CDR3: TGCGCCAGCAGCCGAGGGCAAGAGACCCAGTACTTC. It codes for CASSRGQETQYF.

This chain connects TRBV5-1 to TRBJ2-7; the D is unclear. V was shortened by 1 base and J by 5 bases, with 16 bases between the two germline ends. Germline V gene lookup returns CDR1 SGHRS and CDR2 YFSETQ. CDR3 length equals 15 residues. For the CDR3, the DNA is TGCGCCAGCAGCTTGTTTGTCGTTCCGGGTAACGAGCAGTACTTC. It encodes CASSLFVVPGNEQYF.

The V call is TRBV10-3, the J call TRBJ2-5; 13 bases fit TRBD2. The CDR3 loop spans 18 amino acids. V lost 3 bases, J lost 4 bases, and 11 bases stayed unmatched. In germline, CDR1 is ENHRY, CDR2 SYGVKD. CDR3 residues: CAISDRTSGRGGAETQYF. The CDR3 nucleotides read TGTGCCATCAGTGACAGGACTAGCGGGAGAGGGGGGGCAGAGACCCAGTACTTC.

The gene calls are TRBV18 and TRBJ2-4; maybe TRBD2 (6 bases). Germline CDR1 and CDR2: KGHSH and LQKENI. Trimming removed 0 bases at V and 7 bases at J, with 10 bases between. The CDR3 consists of 14 residues. The CDR3 sequence: CASSPPGAGNIQYF. DNA for the CDR3: TGTGCCAGCTCACCACCTGGGGCGGGGAACATTCAGTACTTC.

With regard to this clone: One junction end does not reproduce the germline sequence, and a read error may be involved. V gene TRBV7-7 combines with J gene TRBJ2-5, with D tentatively TRBD1 (6 bases). This CDR3 is built from 16 residues. Germline CDR1 is SSHAT and CDR2 is FNYEAQ (reference sequence). The CDR3 is CASSLAITGNQETQYF. The CDR3, as DNA: TGTGCTAGCAGCTTAGCCATCACAGGGAACCAAGAGACCCAGTACTTC.

By share of the sample, this clone is medium-sized. The chain combines TRBV27 with TRBJ1-2; D unclear. The germline V gene has CDR1 MNHEY and CDR2 SMNVEV (reference sequence). This CDR3 region has 13 residues. Trimming shortened V by 5 bases and J by 2 bases, and 9 bases separated the two germline ends. The CDR3 is CASSPAVNYGYTF. The CDR3 DNA is TGTGCCAGCAGTCCAGCGGTCAACTATGGCTACACCTTC.

This clone was detected once. The chain has TRBV7-3 and TRBJ2-1, with 8 bases that match TRBD2. The J segment lost 6 bases and the V segment lost 6 bases, leaving 10 bases of the junction unmatched. Germline CDR1 SGHTA, CDR2 FQGTGA. The CDR3 extends over 15 amino acids. Here the CDR3 reads CASSPADLAGNEQFF. The CDR3 nucleotides are TGTGCCAGCAGTCCCGCGGACCTAGCGGGCAATGAGCAGTTCTTC.

The chain employs TRBV7-2 and TRBJ1-2; 12 nucleotides agree with TRBD1. The CDR3 loop spans 16 amino acids. Looked up from germline, CDR1 is SGHTA and CDR2 is FQGNSA. The V segment lost 4 bases and the J segment 8 bases; nucleotides outside the gene matches: 11. The CDR3 DNA is TGTGCCAGCAGCTCTACCCCGGGACAGGGGGCGTTGGGCTACACCTTC. Protein product: CASSSTPGQGALGYTF.

The chain has TRBV27 and TRBJ2-5, with a possible D match to TRBD2 (6 bases). V was trimmed by 3 bases and J by 5 bases, leaving 13 bases between them. From germline, CDR1 is MNHEY and CDR2 SMNVEV (reference sequence). This CDR3 is 14 amino acids long. The CDR3 DNA is TGTGCCAGCAGTTTGAACGGAGGGCTGGAGACCCAGTACTTC. It yields the protein CASSLNGGLETQYF.

The rearrangement uses TRBV6-6 and TRBJ1-6; TRBD1 matches 10 bases. This CDR3 contains 16 residues. Per the germline V gene, CDR1 is MNHNY and CDR2 is SVGAGI (reference sequence). Unmatched junction bases numbered 4, after V lost 2 bases and J lost 6 bases. Written as DNA, the CDR3 is TGTGCCAGCAGTTACGACAGGGGGCGCAGTAATTCACCCCTCCACTTT. The encoded protein is CASSYDRGRSNSPLHF.

The rearrangement uses TRBV6-6 and TRBJ2-5; a weak D match, TRBD2 (6 bases). The germline V gene has CDR1 MNHNY and CDR2 SVGAGI (reference sequence). The CDR3 length is 15 residues. V was trimmed by 1 base and J by 0 bases, leaving 9 bases between them. CDR3 nucleotides: TGTGCCAGCAGTTACTACGGGAGCAACCAAGAGACCCAGTACTTC. This translates into CASSYYGSNQETQYF.

Details on this clone: Additional DNA sequences in this sample encode the identical CDR3. This rearrangement joins TRBV29-1 to TRBJ2-7, with D unclear. CDR1 is SQVTM and CDR2 is ANQGSEA in the germline V gene. CDR3 length equals 11 residues. V was cut by 4 bases and J by 0 bases, with 4 bases left in between. In nucleotides, the CDR3 is TGCAGCGTTGCCAACTCCTACGAGCAGTACTTC. Translated, it gives CSVANSYEQYF.

The rearrangement uses TRBV6-1 and TRBJ1-2; tentative D call: TRBD1 (5 bases). This CDR3 has 15 residues. Germline CDR1 and CDR2: MNHNS and SASEGT. V lost 2 bases and J lost 4, with 14 bases in between. For the CDR3, the DNA is TGTGCCAGCAGTGAATATGCGCAGGGCGCCTATGGCTACACCTTC. Amino acids: CASSEYAQGAYGYTF.

The CDR3 coding sequence is TGCGCCAGCAGCCAAGGGGTACTAGCGGGAGCCGGGACAGATACGCAGTATTTT. It encodes CASSQGVLAGAGTDTQYF. The V gene is TRBV4-3, the J gene TRBJ2-3; 11 nucleotides match TRBD2. V gave up 1 base and J gave up 3 bases; unmatched junction bases: 9. The CDR3 contains 18 residues. Looked up from germline, CDR1 is LGHNA and CDR2 is YSLEER.

This chain joins TRBV6-5 and TRBJ2-7; TRBD2 matches at 11 bases. This CDR3 region has 14 residues. CDR1 is MNHEY and CDR2 is SVGAGI in the germline V gene. The V gene end was trimmed by 5 bases and the J gene end by 4 bases; junction bases not matched to a gene: 4. The CDR3 nucleotides are TGTGCCAGCAGTCCGGGACTAGCGGAATACGAGCAGTACTTC. Amino acid sequence: CASSPGLAEYEQYF.

The rearrangement joins TRBV30 to TRBJ2-7; the match to TRBD2 covers 12 bases. The germline CDR1 and CDR2 sequences are GTSNPN and SVGIG (reference sequence). Trimming at V came to 1 base and at J to 3 bases, leaving 13 bases not matched to a gene. The CDR3 is 18 residues long. The DNA of the CDR3 is TGTGCCTGGAGTGGCGGGACAGGGCTGACTAGCGGGAGCTACGAGCAGTACTTC. Protein sequence: CAWSGGTGLTSGSYEQYF.